This T cell receptor beta chain was sequenced for a study of shared clonotypes between healthy human individuals. Across the study: There were three CD4 naive, three CD4 memory, two CD8 naive and one CD8 memory plates per donor.

Subsets obtained from CD4+ cells comprised CD45RA+ naive and CD45RA-negative memory cells. The CDR3 consists of 16 residues. Germline values: CDR1 SGHVS, CDR2 FNYEAQ. Unmatched junction bases numbered 7, after V lost 0 bases and J lost 4 bases. About this clone: Its cognate antigen is unknown.

General observations from the study: The sole specimen, blood, was sampled, and tissue repertoires likely differ.

Execution of the assay was at deep level. Sequenced by immunoSEQ multiplex PCR; TCRdb stores in-frame clones only, minus some. The sample lists roughly 2,300,000 clones, 85% to 95% occurring once. The receptor's source is a young man in good health. Some clones in this sample may be carry-over from other donors' samples. Material: naive CD4+ T cells from PBMCs. This sample's subset: CD45RA+ positively selected. The chain joins TRBV7-6 to TRBJ2-5; TRBD2 agrees at 8 bases. The CDR3 region is CASSLAASGWGETQYF. The CDR3 nucleotides read TGTGCCAGCAGCTTAGCGGCTAGCGGGTGGGGAGAGACCCAGTACTTC.